These T cell receptor beta chains were read from a single sample in a study of PD-1 blockade in classical Hodgkin lymphoma. Clones were sequenced by immunoSEQ multiplex PCR, and TCRdb holds only the in-frame ones, with some missing. The sample lists roughly 30,000 clones, around 84% seen once, with approximately 0.88% in the top ten. Sample: CD4+ T cells from blood, taken before the fourth cycle of nivolumab. Every receptor here comes from a human donor with classical Hodgkin lymphoma. CDR3s include the opening cysteine and the closing phenylalanine or tryptophan. D genes are given only for firm matches. Part of the rows lack a size; the others show once, few, many or a class for expanded clones.

D: -; size: once; V: TRBV4-3; J: TRBJ1-2; CDR3: CASSPNDGRGYGYTF; DNA: TGCGCCAGCAGTCCTAACGATGGGAGAGGGTATGGCTACACCTTC
D: -; size: -; V: TRBV9; J: TRBJ1-1; CDR3: CASSWGTSGLGDTEAFF; DNA: TGTGCCAGCAGCTGGGGAACGAGCGGCCTGGGGGACACTGAAGCTTTCTTT
D: -; size: -; V: TRBV11-3; J: TRBJ1-1; CDR3: CASSLGSTNTEAFF; DNA: TGTGCCAGCAGCTTAGGAAGCACGAACACTGAAGCTTTCTTT
D: -; size: -; V: TRBV15; J: TRBJ1-5; CDR3: CATSRDSGQPNQPQHF; DNA: TGTGCCACCAGCAGAGATAGTGGCCAACCTAATCAGCCCCAGCATTTT
D: -; size: -; V: TRBV5-1; J: TRBJ2-7; CDR3: CASSLGGQGSYEQYF; DNA: TGCGCCAGCAGCTTGGGGGGGCAGGGGTCCTACGAGCAGTACTTC
D: -; size: -; V: TRBV6-1; J: TRBJ2-7; CDR3: CASSPSGAIYEQYF; DNA: TGTGCCAGCAGCCCCTCGGGGGCGATCTACGAGCAGTACTTC
D: -; size: -; V: TRBV28; J: TRBJ2-3; CDR3: CASSFGDSDSDTQYF; DNA: TGTGCCAGCAGTTTCGGCGACAGTGATTCAGATACGCAGTATTTT
D: TRBD1; size: few; V: TRBV29-1; J: TRBJ1-2; CDR3: CSVEVTGASGYTF; DNA: TGCAGCGTTGAAGTTACAGGGGCATCGGGCTACACCTTC
D: -; size: -; V: TRBV27; J: TRBJ2-2; CDR3: CASSLTRAGGLFF; DNA: TGTGCCAGCAGTTTGACCAGAGCCGGGGGGCTGTTTTTT
D: -; size: -; V: TRBV7-9; J: TRBJ1-6; CDR3: CASSLVSSRGFEYNSPLHF; DNA: TGTGCCAGCAGCTTAGTTAGTTCCAGGGGCTTTGAGTATAATTCACCCCTCCACTTT
D: -; size: -; V: TRBV9; J: TRBJ1-5; CDR3: CASSVEAGSQPQHF; DNA: TGTGCCAGCAGCGTAGAGGCGGGAAGTCAGCCCCAGCATTTT